Shown below are 12 T cell receptor beta chains from a single sample sequenced in a study of T cells expressing NK-cell markers. Using the 5' RACE reads, TCRdb records one entry per CDR3 protein without DNA. The specimen's table records roughly 350,000 distinct CDR3 sequences. The source material was blood T cells: a sorted CD56 or NKG2C T cell subset, CD4+ or CD8+ T cells, or bulk PBMC T cells (not recorded which). The receptors come from a man aged 18-69 years in good health.

CDR3 loop: CASSPRQGLNTGELFF. This chain links TRBV12-3 or TRBV12-4 with TRBJ2-2; TCRdb lists TRBD1, though no DNA is available to test this call. The CDR3 is made up of 16 amino acids.

This chain joins TRBV7-9 and TRBJ2-3; without DNA, the TCRdb call of TRBD2 cannot be checked. This CDR3 comprises 16 residues. CDR1 SEHNR and CDR2 FQNEAQ come from the germline V gene (reference sequence). The chain's CDR3 is CASSLSLAGRTDTQYF.

The chain is built from TRBV24-1 and TRBJ2-2; there is no DNA to check the TCRdb D call of TRBD1. This CDR3 comprises 17 residues. Germline CDR1 reads KGHDR; CDR2 reads SFDVKD. CDR3 loop: CATSESPGQGNTGELFF.

The chain is built from TRBV5-1 and TRBJ2-5. This CDR3 is 15 amino acids long. Per germline, CDR1 SGHRS and CDR2 YFSETQ. The CDR3 region is CASTTLGNYKETQYF.

The CDR3 is CSARKDSTDTQYF. The chain couples TRBV20-1 to TRBJ2-3. Per germline, CDR1 DFQATT and CDR2 SNEGSKA (reference sequence). This CDR3 comprises 13 residues.

V is TRBV11-2 and J is TRBJ2-3; TCRdb's D gene call, TRBD2, goes unchecked for lack of DNA. This CDR3 has 17 residues. Germline V lookup: CDR1 SGHAT, CDR2 FQNNGV. The CDR3 is CASSLGLAGGRQDTQYF.

This rearrangement joins TRBV12-3 or TRBV12-4 to TRBJ1-1. The CDR3 runs to 14 residues. The CDR3: CASHGREGRTEAFF.

The chain uses TRBV29-1 and TRBJ2-5; TCRdb names TRBD1, which stays unverified in the absence of DNA. There are 14 residues in the CDR3. Per germline, CDR1 SQVTM and CDR2 ANQGSEA. CDR3 region: CSVARDARQETQYF.

The rearrangement joins TRBV7-2 to TRBJ2-7. Germline-derived CDR1 and CDR2 are SGHTA and FQGNSA. This CDR3 contains 14 residues. The CDR3 sequence: CASTLSSVSYEQYF.

This CDR3 is CAISGTSGVRGTGELFF. The rearrangement uses TRBV10-3 and TRBJ2-2; with no DNA, the TCRdb D assignment of TRBD2 cannot be verified. Germline CDR1 reads ENHRY; CDR2 reads SYGVKD. The CDR3 length is 17 residues.

V and J are TRBV6-5 and TRBJ2-7; TCRdb gives TRBD1 as the D gene, but with no DNA this cannot be confirmed. The CDR3 is made up of 13 amino acids. Per germline, CDR1 MNHEY and CDR2 SVGAGI. CDR3 residues: CASSWGPGAEQYF.

The chain links TRBV3-1 to TRBJ1-4; TCRdb reports TRBD1, a call that lacks DNA to check it against. The CDR3 totals 17 residues. The germline V gene encodes CDR1 LGHDT and CDR2 YNNKEL (reference sequence). The chain's CDR3 is CASSQDSVGTKREKLFF.